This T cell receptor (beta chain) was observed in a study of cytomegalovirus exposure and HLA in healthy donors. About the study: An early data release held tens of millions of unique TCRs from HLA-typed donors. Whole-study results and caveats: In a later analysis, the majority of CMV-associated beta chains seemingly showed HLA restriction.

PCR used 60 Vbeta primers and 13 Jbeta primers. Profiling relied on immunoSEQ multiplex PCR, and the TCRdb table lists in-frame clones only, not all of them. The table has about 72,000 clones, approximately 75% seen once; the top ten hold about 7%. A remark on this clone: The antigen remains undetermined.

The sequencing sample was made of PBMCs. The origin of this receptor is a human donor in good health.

Here the CDR3 DNA reads TGTGCCAGCTCAACGACAGGGTCCTCCTACGAGCAGTACTTC. It yields the protein CASSTTGSSYEQYF. The chain links TRBV18 to TRBJ2-7; 7 bases fit TRBD1. The CDR3 consists of 14 residues. Trimming at V came to 5 bases and at J to 0 bases, leaving 4 bases not matched to a gene. The germline V gene has CDR1 KGHSH and CDR2 LQKENI.